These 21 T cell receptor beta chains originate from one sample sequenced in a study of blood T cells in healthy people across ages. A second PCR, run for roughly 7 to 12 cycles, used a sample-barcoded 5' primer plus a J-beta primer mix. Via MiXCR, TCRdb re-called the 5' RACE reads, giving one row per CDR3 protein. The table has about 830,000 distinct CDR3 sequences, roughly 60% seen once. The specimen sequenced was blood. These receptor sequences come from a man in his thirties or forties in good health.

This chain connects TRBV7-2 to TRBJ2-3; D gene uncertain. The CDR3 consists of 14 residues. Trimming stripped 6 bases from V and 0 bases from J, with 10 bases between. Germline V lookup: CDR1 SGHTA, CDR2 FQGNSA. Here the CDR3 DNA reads TGTGCCAGCAGTCCCCTGAGTAGCACAGATACGCAGTATTTT. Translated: CASSPLSSTDTQYF.

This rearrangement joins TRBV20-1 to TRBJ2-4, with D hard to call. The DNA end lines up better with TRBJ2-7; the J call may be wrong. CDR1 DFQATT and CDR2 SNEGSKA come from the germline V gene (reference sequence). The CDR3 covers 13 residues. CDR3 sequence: CSSYSGEVYEQYF. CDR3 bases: TGCAGTTCTTATAGTGGGGAAGTCTACGAGCAGTACTTC.

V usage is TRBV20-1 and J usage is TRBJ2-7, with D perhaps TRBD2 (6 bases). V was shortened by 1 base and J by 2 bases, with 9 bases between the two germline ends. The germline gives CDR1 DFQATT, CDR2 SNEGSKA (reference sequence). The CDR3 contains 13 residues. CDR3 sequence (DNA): TGCAGTGCTAGAGGGGACTTCACCTACGAGCAGTACTTC. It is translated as CSARGDFTYEQYF.

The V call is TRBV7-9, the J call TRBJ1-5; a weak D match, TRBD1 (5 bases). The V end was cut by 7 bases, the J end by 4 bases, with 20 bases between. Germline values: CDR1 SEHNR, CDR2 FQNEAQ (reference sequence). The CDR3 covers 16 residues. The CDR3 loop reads CASIGGRETENQPQHF. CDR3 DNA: TGTGCCAGCATTGGGGGACGAGAGACAGAGAATCAGCCCCAGCATTTT.

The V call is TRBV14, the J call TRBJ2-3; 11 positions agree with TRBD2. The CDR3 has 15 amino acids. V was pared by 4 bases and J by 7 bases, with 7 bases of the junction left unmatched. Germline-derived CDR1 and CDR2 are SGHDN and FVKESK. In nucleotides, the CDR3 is TGTGCCAGCAGCCTAAGACTAGCGGGGCGACATACGCAGTATTTT. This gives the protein CASSLRLAGRHTQYF.

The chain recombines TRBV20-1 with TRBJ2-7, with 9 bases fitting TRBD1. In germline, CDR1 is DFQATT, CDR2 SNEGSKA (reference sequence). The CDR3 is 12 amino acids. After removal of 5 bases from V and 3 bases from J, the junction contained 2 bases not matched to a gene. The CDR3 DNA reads TGCAGTGCTCAGGACAGGGGCTACGAGCAGTACTTC. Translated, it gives CSAQDRGYEQYF.

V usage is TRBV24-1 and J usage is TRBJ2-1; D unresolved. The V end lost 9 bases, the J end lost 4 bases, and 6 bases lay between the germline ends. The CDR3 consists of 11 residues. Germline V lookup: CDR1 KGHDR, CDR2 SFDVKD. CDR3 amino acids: CATERYNEQFF. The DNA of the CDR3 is TGTGCCACCGAGAGGTACAATGAGCAGTTCTTC.

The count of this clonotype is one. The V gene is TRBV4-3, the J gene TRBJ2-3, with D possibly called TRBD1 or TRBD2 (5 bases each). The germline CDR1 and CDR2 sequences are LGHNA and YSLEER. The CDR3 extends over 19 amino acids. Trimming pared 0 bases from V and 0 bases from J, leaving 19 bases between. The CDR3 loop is CASSQDRRIGTVSTDTQYF. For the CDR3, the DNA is TGCGCCAGCAGCCAAGATAGAAGAATAGGGACGGTTAGCACAGATACGCAGTATTTT.

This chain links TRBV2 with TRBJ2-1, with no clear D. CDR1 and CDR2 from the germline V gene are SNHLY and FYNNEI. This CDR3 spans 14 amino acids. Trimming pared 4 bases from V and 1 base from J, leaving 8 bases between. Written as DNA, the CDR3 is TGTGCCAGCAGTGCCCTCCCTTCCTACAATGAGCAGTTCTTC. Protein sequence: CASSALPSYNEQFF.

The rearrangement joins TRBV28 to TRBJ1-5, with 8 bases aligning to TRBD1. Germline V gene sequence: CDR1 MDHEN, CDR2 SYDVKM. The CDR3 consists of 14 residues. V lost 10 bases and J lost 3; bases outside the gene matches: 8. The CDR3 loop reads CATRGQAINQPQHF. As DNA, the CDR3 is TGTGCCACCCGGGGACAGGCGATCAATCAGCCCCAGCATTTT.

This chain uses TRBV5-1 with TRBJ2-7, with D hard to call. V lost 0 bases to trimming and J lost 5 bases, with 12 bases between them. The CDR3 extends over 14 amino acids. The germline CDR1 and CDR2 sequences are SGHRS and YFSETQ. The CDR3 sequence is CASSLVLGPHEQYF. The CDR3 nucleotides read TGCGCCAGCAGCTTGGTGTTGGGTCCACACGAGCAGTACTTC.

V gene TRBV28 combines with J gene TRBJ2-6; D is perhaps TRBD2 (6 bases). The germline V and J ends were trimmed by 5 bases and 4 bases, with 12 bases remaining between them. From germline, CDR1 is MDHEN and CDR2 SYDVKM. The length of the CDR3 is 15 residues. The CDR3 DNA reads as TGTGCCAGCAGTGGCGGGGCGGAAGGGGCCAACGTCCTGACTTTC. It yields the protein CASSGGAEGANVLTF.

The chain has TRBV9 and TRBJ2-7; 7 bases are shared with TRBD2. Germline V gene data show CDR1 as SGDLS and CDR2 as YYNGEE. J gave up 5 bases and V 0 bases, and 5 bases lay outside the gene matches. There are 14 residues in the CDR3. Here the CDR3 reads CASSVGEGWDEQYF. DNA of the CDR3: TGTGCCAGCAGCGTAGGGGAGGGGTGGGACGAGCAGTACTTC.

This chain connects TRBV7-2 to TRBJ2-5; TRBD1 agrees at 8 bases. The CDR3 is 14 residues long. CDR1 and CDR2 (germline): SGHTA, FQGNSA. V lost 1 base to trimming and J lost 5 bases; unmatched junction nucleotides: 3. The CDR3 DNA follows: TGTGCCAGCAGCTTAGTAAGACAGGGGGAGACCCAGTACTTC. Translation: CASSLVRQGETQYF. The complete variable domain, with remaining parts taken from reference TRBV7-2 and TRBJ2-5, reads GAGVSQSPSNKVTEKGKDVELRCDPISGHTALYWYRQSLGQGLEFLIYFQGNSAPDKSGLPSDRFSAERTGGSVSTLTIQRTQQEDSAVYLCASSLVRQGETQYFGPGTRLLVL.

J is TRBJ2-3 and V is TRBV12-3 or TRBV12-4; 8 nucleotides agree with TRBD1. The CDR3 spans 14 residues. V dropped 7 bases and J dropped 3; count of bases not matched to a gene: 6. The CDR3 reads CASKERQGTDTQYF. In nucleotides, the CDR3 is TGTGCCAGCAAAGAGAGACAGGGGACAGATACGCAGTATTTT.

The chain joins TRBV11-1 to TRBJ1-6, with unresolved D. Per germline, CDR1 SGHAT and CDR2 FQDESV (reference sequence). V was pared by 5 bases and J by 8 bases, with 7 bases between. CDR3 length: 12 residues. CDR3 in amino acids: CASSNVYSPLHF. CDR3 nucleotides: TGTGCCAGCAGCAACGTGTATTCACCCCTCCACTTT.

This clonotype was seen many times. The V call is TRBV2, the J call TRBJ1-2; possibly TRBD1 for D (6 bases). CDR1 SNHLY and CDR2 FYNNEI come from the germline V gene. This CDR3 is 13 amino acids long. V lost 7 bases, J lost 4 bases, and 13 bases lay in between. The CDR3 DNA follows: TGTGCCAGCACCGTGACAGGATCCTATGGCTACACCTTC. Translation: CASTVTGSYGYTF.

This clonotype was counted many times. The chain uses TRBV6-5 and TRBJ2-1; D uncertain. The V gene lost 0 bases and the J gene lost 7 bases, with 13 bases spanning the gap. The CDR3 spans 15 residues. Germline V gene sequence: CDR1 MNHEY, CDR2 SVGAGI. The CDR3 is CASSYSGDNSNEQFF. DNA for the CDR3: TGTGCCAGCAGTTACTCGGGCGACAACTCTAATGAGCAGTTCTTC.

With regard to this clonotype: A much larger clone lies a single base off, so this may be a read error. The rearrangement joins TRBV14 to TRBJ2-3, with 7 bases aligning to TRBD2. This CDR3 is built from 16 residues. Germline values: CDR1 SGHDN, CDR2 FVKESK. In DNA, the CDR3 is TGTGCCAGCAGCCTGGGACTATTGAGGGACGCAGATGCGCAGTATTTT. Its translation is CASSLGLLRDADAQYF.

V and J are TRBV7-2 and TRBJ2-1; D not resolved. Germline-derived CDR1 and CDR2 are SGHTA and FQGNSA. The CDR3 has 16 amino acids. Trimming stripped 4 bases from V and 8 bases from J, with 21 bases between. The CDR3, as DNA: TGTGCCAGCAGCTCCTCCCCGGGCCCCCTCGGCGATGAGCAGTTCTTC. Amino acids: CASSSSPGPLGDEQFF.

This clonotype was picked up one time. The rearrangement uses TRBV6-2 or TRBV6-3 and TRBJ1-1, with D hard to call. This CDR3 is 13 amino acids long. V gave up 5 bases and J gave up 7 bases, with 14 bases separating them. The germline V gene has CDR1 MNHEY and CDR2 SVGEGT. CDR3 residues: CASSPLRGGEAFF. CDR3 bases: TGTGCCAGCAGTCCCCTCCGGGGAGGTGAAGCTTTCTTT.